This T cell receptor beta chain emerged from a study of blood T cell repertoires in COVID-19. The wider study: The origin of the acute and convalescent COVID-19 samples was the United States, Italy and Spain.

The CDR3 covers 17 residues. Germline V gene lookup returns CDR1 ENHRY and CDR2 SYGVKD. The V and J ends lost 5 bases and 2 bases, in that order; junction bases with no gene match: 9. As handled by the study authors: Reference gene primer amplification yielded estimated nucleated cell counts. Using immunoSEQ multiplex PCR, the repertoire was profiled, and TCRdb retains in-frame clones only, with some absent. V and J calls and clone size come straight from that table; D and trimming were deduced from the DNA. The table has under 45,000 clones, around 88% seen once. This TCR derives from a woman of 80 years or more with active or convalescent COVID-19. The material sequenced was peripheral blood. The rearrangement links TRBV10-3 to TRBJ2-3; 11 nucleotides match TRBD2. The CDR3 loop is CAISQYGTSGYTDTQYF. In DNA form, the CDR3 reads TGTGCCATCAGTCAATACGGGACTAGCGGATACACAGATACGCAGTATTTT.